Below, 17 T cell receptor beta chains from the same sample are listed, as sequenced in a study of T-cell memory formation after mild COVID-19. Via MiXCR, TCRdb re-called the 5' RACE reads, giving one row per CDR3 protein. The sample has over 350,000 distinct CDR3 sequences, around a sixth seen once. Source material: PBMCs or a T cell subset sorted from them (not recorded which). All receptors come from a man aged 18-30 years who had mild COVID-19 (a few samples of this study predate the infection). Cell type and time point are not known.

This clonotype was seen more than once but under ten times. This sequence joins TRBV7-2 and TRBJ1-2; TRBD1 aligns across 7 bases. CDR3 length equals 14 residues. Trimming at V came to 5 bases and at J to 4 bases, leaving 7 bases not matched to a gene. Germline assignment: CDR1 SGHTA and CDR2 FQGNSA. In DNA form, the CDR3 reads TGTGCCAGCAGCACTCGAGGGGGCGGCTATGGCTACACCTTC. Residues: CASSTRGGGYGYTF.

This clonotype was detected only a few times. The J gene is TRBJ1-1, the V gene TRBV7-9; D unclear. Germline CDR1 reads SEHNR; CDR2 reads FQNEAQ (reference sequence). V shed 3 bases and J shed 3 bases, with 8 bases lying between them. The CDR3 length is 13 residues. CDR3 region: CASSFGFHTEAFF. The CDR3, as DNA: TGTGCCAGCAGCTTCGGGTTTCACACTGAAGCTTTCTTT.

The chain recombines TRBV7-2 with TRBJ2-3; TRBD2 matches at 8 bases. The CDR3 has 17 amino acids. V dropped 0 bases and J dropped 4; count of bases not matched to a gene: 9. CDR1 is SGHTA, CDR2 FQGNSA, per germline. CDR3 sequence: CASSLAGGGLNSDTQYF. The DNA for the CDR3 is TGTGCCAGCAGCTTAGCAGGCGGGGGGCTGAATTCAGATACGCAGTATTTT.

This clonotype was seen at least ten times. The chain employs TRBV29-1 and TRBJ1-2; a possible D gene is TRBD1 (6 bases). The V gene lost 5 bases and the J gene lost 1 base, with 11 bases spanning the gap. This CDR3 is 13 amino acids long. The germline V gene has CDR1 SQVTM and CDR2 ANQGSEA. This chain's CDR3 is CSVKGGDNYGYTF. DNA for the CDR3: TGCAGCGTTAAGGGGGGTGATAACTATGGCTACACCTTC.

This clonotype has more than one count but fewer than ten. The chain has TRBV12-2 and TRBJ1-5; TRBD1, as called in the table, went unchecked against the DNA. TRBV12-2 is a recognized pseudogene. This CDR3 is 15 amino acids long. The CDR3 DNA follows: TGTGCAAGTCCCCTAAGAGTCAGGGCGACTCAGCCCCAGCATTTT. This translates into CASPLRVRATQPQHF.

This clonotype occurred once. The chain joins TRBV5-1 to TRBJ2-3, with 10 bases matching TRBD2. The CDR3 has 16 residues. Germline-derived CDR1 and CDR2 are SGHRS and YFSETQ. Trimming removed 0 bases from V and 1 base from J; junction bases left unmatched: 2. The CDR3 nucleotides read TGCGCCAGCAGCTTGGGAGCGGGGGGGCGCACAGATACGCAGTATTTT. Translating gives CASSLGAGGRTDTQYF.

The J gene is TRBJ2-7, the V gene TRBV6-2 or TRBV6-3; 8 positions match TRBD1. The J segment lost 7 bases and the V segment lost 0 bases, leaving 5 bases of the junction unmatched. Germline assignment: CDR1 MNHEY and CDR2 SVGEGT. The CDR3 covers 14 residues. This CDR3 reads CASSYSTGAGEQYF. The CDR3 region has the DNA TGTGCCAGCAGTTACTCGACAGGGGCTGGAGAGCAGTACTTC.

This clonotype was counted only a few times. The chain is built from TRBV5-1 and TRBJ2-3; 9 positions match TRBD2. The CDR3 length is 18 residues. From germline, CDR1 is SGHRS and CDR2 YFSETQ. V lost 4 bases to trimming and J lost 0 bases; unmatched junction nucleotides: 12. The CDR3 DNA reads as TGCGCCAGCAGCCGCGGGGAGCGGGGGGACATGAGCACAGATACGCAGTATTTT. Translating it yields CASSRGERGDMSTDTQYF.

Only a few counts were recorded for this clonotype. The chain is built from TRBV5-1 and TRBJ2-6; a weak D match, TRBD1 (6 bases). This CDR3 has 18 amino acids. CDR1 and CDR2 (germline): SGHRS, YFSETQ. V was trimmed by 0 bases and J by 2 bases, leaving 15 bases between them. CDR3 amino acids: CASSLGGPSVPGANVLTF. The CDR3 DNA follows: TGCGCCAGCAGCTTGGGGGGGCCCTCCGTCCCTGGGGCCAACGTCCTGACTTTC.

This clonotype turned up a few times. This chain connects TRBV5-6 to TRBJ2-2; D gene unclear. Trimming removed 3 bases at V and 7 bases at J, with 7 bases between. The CDR3 is 12 amino acids. CDR1 is SGHDT, CDR2 YYEEEE, per germline. The DNA for the CDR3 is TGTGCCAGCAGCTGGCTCGACGGGGAGCTGTTTTTT. It yields the protein CASSWLDGELFF.

This clonotype appeared many times. The rearrangement uses TRBV7-2 and TRBJ1-2; a weak D match, TRBD1 (6 bases). The germline CDR1 and CDR2 sequences are SGHTA and FQGNSA. The length of the CDR3 is 14 residues. The V and J ends lost 2 bases and 5 bases respectively, with 12 bases between them. This CDR3 is CASSLPGGAYGYTF. The CDR3 DNA follows: TGTGCCAGCAGCTTACCCGGGGGCGCTTATGGCTACACCTTC.

The DNA of the CDR3 is TGTGCCAGCAGCTTACGTCGAGGGCAAGAGACCCAGTACTTC. It translates to CASSLRRGQETQYF. The V gene is TRBV7-9, the J gene TRBJ2-5; TRBD2 is a possible D gene (5 bases). CDR1 is SEHNR, CDR2 FQNEAQ, per germline (reference sequence). The CDR3 sequence is 14 residues long. V shed 2 bases and J shed 2 bases, with 9 bases lying between them.

The J gene is TRBJ2-1, the V gene TRBV9, with D possibly matching TRBD2 (7 bases). V lost 2 bases and J 0 bases, leaving 24 bases between the germline ends. This CDR3 region has 20 residues. The germline gives CDR1 SGDLS, CDR2 YYNGEE. The CDR3 DNA reads as TGTGCCAGCAGCGTCCGGGGCGGGGGACATCCAAAGAGCTCCTACAATGAGCAGTTCTTC. It translates to CASSVRGGGHPKSSYNEQFF. Filled out from reference TRBV9 and TRBJ2-1, the complete variable domain reads DSGVTQTPKHLITATGQRVTLRCSPRSGDLSVYWYQQSLDQGLQFLIQYYNGEERAKGNILERFSAQQFPDLHSELNLSSLELGDSALYFCASSVRGGGHPKSSYNEQFFGPGTRLTVL.

This clonotype was counted a few times. The chain uses TRBV7-9 and TRBJ1-1; D may be TRBD1 (5 bases). V lost 5 bases to trimming and J lost 1 base, with 17 bases between them. CDR1 SEHNR and CDR2 FQNEAQ come from the germline V gene (reference sequence). This CDR3 is 16 amino acids long. This chain's CDR3 is CASSIPGRIANTEAFF. In DNA form, the CDR3 reads TGTGCCAGCAGCATACCGGGGCGAATCGCGAACACTGAAGCTTTCTTT.

The chain has TRBV20-1 and TRBJ1-1; no definite D call. V lost 1 base and J 0 bases, leaving 9 bases between the germline ends. There are 14 residues in the CDR3. Germline CDR1 is DFQATT and CDR2 is SNEGSKA (reference sequence). The CDR3 region is CSARGGAMNTEAFF. CDR3 in DNA: TGCAGTGCTAGAGGGGGAGCCATGAACACTGAAGCTTTCTTT.

This chain uses TRBV7-6 with TRBJ2-2; possible D gene TRBD2, 7 bases. This CDR3 is 14 amino acids long. Deletions cut 0 bases from V and 6 bases from J, with 8 bases between. The germline CDR1 and CDR2 sequences are SGHVS and FNYEAQ. The CDR3 nucleotides are TGTGCCAGCAGCTTAGCGGGGGGGCCCGGGGAGCTGTTTTTT. Its translation: CASSLAGGPGELFF.

Written as DNA, the CDR3 is TGTGCCAACGGACAGAGCAATCAGCCCCAGCATTTT. This gives the protein CANGQSNQPQHF. The chain joins TRBV28 to TRBJ1-5, with D possibly being TRBD1 (6 bases). The CDR3 length is 12 residues. Per the germline V gene, CDR1 is MDHEN and CDR2 is SYDVKM. V was clipped by 10 bases and J by 1 base, with 8 bases between them.